The source of this T cell receptor beta chain is a study of memory CD4+ T cells and cytomegalovirus serostatus. Study at large: This sample comes from healthy Belgian adults, eight to ten CMV seropositive, approximately 23 seronegative.

Findings and caveats of the study: Suggested: most of the CMV-linked TCR signature lies in CD4+ memory cells.

V lost 4 bases, J lost 2 bases, and 8 bases stayed unmatched. The CDR3 runs to 15 residues. Germline CDR1 is SGHNT and CDR2 is YYREEE (reference sequence). As handled by the study authors: Out-of-frame sequences were removed, leaving a few million distinct TCRbeta sequences. Sequenced by immunoSEQ multiplex PCR; TCRdb stores in-frame clones only, minus some. From that table come the V and J calls and clone size; the DNA was used to work out D and trimming. This sample carries 45,000 to 60,000 clones, approximately 81% of them seen once, and the ten largest clones take more than 0.95%. Turning to this clone: The antigen is not known.

Single viable CD3+CD4+CD8-CD45RO+ cells were sorted as the memory CD4+ T cells. Total CD4+ T cells were enriched by CD4 positive selection. The sequencing input was memory CD4+ T cells from blood. This sequence was found in an adult in good health and CMV-seropositive. The chain is built from TRBV5-4 and TRBJ2-5; TRBD2 agrees at 7 bases. This CDR3 is CASSLGGGEQETQYF. CDR3 nucleotide sequence: TGTGCCAGCAGCCTGGGGGGGGGAGAGCAAGAGACCCAGTACTTC.